These 14 T cell receptor beta chains were all obtained from the same sample, sequenced in a study of PD-L1 blockade in urothelial cancer. Time point reported: pretreatment peripheral blood. The method was immunoSEQ multiplex PCR; TCRdb's version includes in-frame clones alone and lacks a portion of them. Found here are tens of thousands of clones, over 80% of them singletons; the top ten hold around 2.1%. Specimen: PBMCs, collected around atezolizumab (anti-PD-L1) treatment. Every receptor here comes from a man between 60 and 75 years old with urothelial cancer.

V gene TRBV7-6 combines with J gene TRBJ1-2; possible D gene TRBD1, 6 bases. Trimming pared 1 base from V and 2 bases from J, leaving 8 bases between. Germline V gene lookup returns CDR1 SGHVS and CDR2 FNYEAQ. This CDR3 has 14 amino acids. The CDR3 sequence is CASSLGTGNYGYTF. The CDR3 DNA reads TGTGCCAGCAGCTTAGGCACAGGGAACTATGGCTACACCTTC.

This chain links TRBV9 with TRBJ2-1; no clear D. The V gene's germline CDR1 is SGDLS and CDR2 YYNGEE. The CDR3 has 15 amino acids. V was cut by 0 bases and J by 3 bases, with 10 bases left in between. This chain's CDR3 is CASSVGGRNYNEQFF. For the CDR3, the DNA is TGTGCCAGCAGCGTAGGCGGCCGAAACTACAATGAGCAGTTCTTC.

V is TRBV7-2 and J is TRBJ1-4, with TRBD1 identical over 7 bases. CDR3 length: 14 residues. Germline-derived CDR1 and CDR2 are SGHTA and FQGNSA. Losses at the gene ends were 1 base for V and 7 bases for J; bases not matched to a gene: 3. CDR3 coding DNA: TGTGCCAGCAGCTTAGGAGACAGGGTTGAAAAACTGTTTTTT. Translation: CASSLGDRVEKLFF. The full variable domain, completed using reference TRBV7-2 and TRBJ1-4, is GAGVSQSPSNKVTEKGKDVELRCDPISGHTALYWYRQSLGQGLEFLIYFQGNSAPDKSGLPSDRFSAERTGGSVSTLTIQRTQQEDSAVYLCASSLGDRVEKLFFGSGTQLSVL.

CDR3 loop: CASSLYLGGTEAFF. Written as DNA, the CDR3 is TGCGCCAGCAGCCTATACCTAGGGGGCACTGAAGCTTTCTTT. This chain links TRBV4-1 with TRBJ1-1, with D tentatively TRBD1 (6 bases). Germline CDR1 reads MGHRA; CDR2 reads YSYEKL. The CDR3 extends over 14 amino acids. The V and J ends lost 4 bases and 4 bases respectively, with 13 bases between them.

V and J are TRBV11-1 and TRBJ2-4, with 8 bases lining up with TRBD2. This CDR3 comprises 18 residues. The trim removed 0 bases at V and 0 bases at J, leaving 7 bases unmatched. CDR1 SGHAT and CDR2 FQDESV come from the germline V gene (reference sequence). The CDR3 DNA reads TGTGCCAGCAGCTTAGCGGTTCTCAGCGGGGGAGCCAAAAACATTCAGTACTTC. As protein: CASSLAVLSGGAKNIQYF.

The chain uses TRBV10-1 and TRBJ2-1; 10 nucleotides match TRBD2. V lost 3 bases, J lost 13 bases, and 9 bases stayed unmatched. The length of the CDR3 is 14 residues. Germline loops: CDR1 WNHNN, CDR2 SYGVQD (reference sequence). As DNA, the CDR3 is TGCGCCAGCAGTGAAGGAGCGGGAGGGCCCTTACAGTTCTTC. This sequence encodes CASSEGAGGPLQFF.

This chain connects TRBV10-1 to TRBJ2-1, with no clear D. The CDR3 consists of 16 residues. Germline CDR1 reads WNHNN; CDR2 reads SYGVQD (reference sequence). V was shortened by 4 bases and J by 0 bases, with 13 bases between the two germline ends. CDR3 nucleotide sequence: TGCGCCAGCAGTGGTGGTGAGGAGAGCTCCTACAATGAGCAGTTCTTC. Translation gives CASSGGEESSYNEQFF.

The CDR3 nucleotides read TGTGCCAGCAGCTTACAAGGGGGTAGAGGCTACAATGAGCAGTTCTTC. It is translated as CASSLQGGRGYNEQFF. This chain connects TRBV7-2 to TRBJ2-1, with a weak D call TRBD1 (6 bases). The CDR3 runs to 16 residues. V was shortened by 2 bases and J by 3 bases, with 14 bases between the two germline ends. Germline lookup yields CDR1 SGHTA and CDR2 FQGNSA.

This sequence joins TRBV5-1 and TRBJ2-4; 9 nucleotides align to TRBD1. Trimming at V came to 4 bases and at J to 7 bases, leaving 6 bases not matched to a gene. The CDR3 sequence is 14 residues long. The V gene's germline CDR1 is SGHRS and CDR2 YFSETQ. CDR3 in DNA: TGCGCCAGCAGCACCGGGACAGGGTTGAACATTCAGTACTTC. It translates to CASSTGTGLNIQYF.

V gene TRBV6-1 combines with J gene TRBJ1-1, with D uncertain. V lost 3 bases and J lost 11, with 16 bases in between. The CDR3 is made up of 13 amino acids. Germline V lookup: CDR1 MNHNS, CDR2 SASEGT. The CDR3 DNA reads TGTGCCAGCAGTGAGAGCGGATCCGCGAGCGCTTTCTTT. Its protein product is CASSESGSASAFF.

The chain couples TRBV9 to TRBJ2-5, with D possibly being TRBD1 (7 bases). Trimming removed 4 bases at V and 2 bases at J, with 15 bases between. Germline loops: CDR1 SGDLS, CDR2 YYNGEE. The CDR3 is 15 residues long. CDR3 loop: CASSPGGTAQETQYF. CDR3 bases: TGTGCCAGCAGCCCAGGGGGGACAGCACAAGAGACCCAGTACTTC.

The CDR3 spells CASSQSRGKGYTF. For the CDR3, the DNA is TGTGCCAGCAGCCAATCGAGGGGGAAGGGCTACACCTTC. This rearrangement joins TRBV16 to TRBJ1-2, with D perhaps TRBD1 (6 bases). Germline V lookup: CDR1 KGHSY, CDR2 FQNENV. V dropped 0 bases and J dropped 8 bases, with 10 bases sitting between them. The CDR3 runs to 13 residues.

The chain has TRBV19 and TRBJ1-1; TRBD1 matches 7 bases. V dropped 6 bases and J dropped 4; count of bases not matched to a gene: 5. CDR3 size: 13 residues. Germline V gene lookup returns CDR1 LNHDA and CDR2 SQIVND (reference sequence). CDR3 nucleotide sequence: TGTGCCAGTAGGGGACAGTCGGGCACTGAAGCTTTCTTT. As protein: CASRGQSGTEAFF.

The chain has TRBV9 and TRBJ2-1; TRBD2 agrees at 15 bases. After removal of 3 bases from V and 7 bases from J, the junction contained 14 bases not matched to a gene. Germline-derived CDR1 and CDR2 are SGDLS and YYNGEE. This CDR3 has 19 amino acids. In DNA, the CDR3 is TGTGCCAGCAGCGCGCCGCCCCTGGGACTAGCGGGGGGAGAGAATGAGCAGTTCTTC. Translating gives CASSAPPLGLAGGENEQFF.